Only a few counts were recorded for the clone carrying this TCR beta chain. At least 5 micrograms of total RNA were extracted per sample. The record originates from a study of blood T cells in healthy people across ages. This CDR3 contains 16 residues. The V gene's germline CDR1 is SGHTA and CDR2 FQGNSA. Trimming removed 0 bases at V and 7 bases at J, with 17 bases between. A second PCR of about 7 to 12 cycles used a sample-barcoded 5' primer and a J-beta primer mix. TCRdb re-called the 5' RACE reads with MiXCR, one entry per CDR3 protein. The table records some 1.5 million distinct CDR3 sequences, roughly 27% of them present only once.

The specimen sequenced was blood. The receptor's source is a woman aged 25-40 years in good health. V usage is TRBV7-2 and J usage is TRBJ2-3, with D perhaps TRBD2 (5 bases). CDR3: CASSLAFGRLGNTQYF. The CDR3 DNA follows: TGTGCCAGCAGCTTAGCTTTCGGGCGGCTCGGGAATACGCAGTATTTT.